Following are 13 T cell receptor beta chains from one sample sequenced in a study of cytomegalovirus exposure and HLA in healthy donors (dated by TCRdb to between 2016 and 2019). The method behind the library was the immunoSEQ multiplex PCR assay. For the multiplex PCR, a mixture combining 60 forward primers for TCR Vbeta segments and 13 reverse primers for TCR Jbeta segments was used. Sourced from immuneACCESS, this table was stored by TCRdb with only in-frame sequences that have V and J called. A share of the clones is absent; for the studies checked, an unresolved V gene accounts for under half, and the remainder has no known explanation. The sample table lists about 190,000 clones, more than 80% of them with a count of one. Over 2.5% of the sample lies in the top ten. Specimen: PBMCs. The receptor set was obtained from a woman in her forties or fifties in good health and CMV-seropositive.

This clone was recorded once. The chain combines TRBV5-5 with TRBJ1-3, with TRBD1 as a possible D gene (5 bases). V was clipped by 7 bases and J by 0 bases, with 11 bases between them. Germline assignment: CDR1 SGHKS and CDR2 YYEKEE (reference sequence). The CDR3 runs to 14 residues. CDR3 sequence reads: CASEDKSSGNTIYF. The CDR3 region has the DNA TGTGCCAGCGAGGACAAGAGCTCTGGAAACACCATATATTTT.

V is TRBV7-3 and J is TRBJ1-1; TRBD1 matches 9 bases. Germline CDR1 reads SGHTA; CDR2 reads FQGTGA. This CDR3 has 15 amino acids. The V segment lost 3 bases and the J segment 4 bases; nucleotides outside the gene matches: 6. Here the CDR3 reads CASSLGQGGSTEAFF. The CDR3, as DNA: TGTGCCAGCAGCTTGGGACAGGGCGGGAGCACTGAAGCTTTCTTT.

The V call is TRBV5-4, the J call TRBJ1-2; TRBD1 might be the D (6 bases). The CDR3 length is 13 residues. V was cut by 3 bases and J by 5 bases, with 11 bases left in between. Germline V gene data show CDR1 as SGHNT and CDR2 as YYREEE (reference sequence). CDR3 in DNA: TGTGCCAGCAGCTCCGATGGACAGTATGGCTACACCTTC. Protein sequence: CASSSDGQYGYTF.

This rearrangement joins TRBV6-6 to TRBJ1-1; D gene ambiguous. V gave up 0 bases and J gave up 1 base, with 9 bases separating them. The CDR3 runs to 15 residues. CDR1 and CDR2 from the germline V gene are MNHNY and SVGAGI (reference sequence). In DNA, the CDR3 is TGTGCCAGCAGTTACTCAGAGGGTTGGAACACTGAAGCTTTCTTT. This sequence encodes CASSYSEGWNTEAFF.

Here the CDR3 DNA reads TGTGCCAGCAGCTCGATTTCACAGGACCGTCACTTGAACACTGAAGCTTTCTTT. This gives the protein CASSSISQDRHLNTEAFF. The genes are TRBV7-9 and TRBJ1-1, with D possibly being TRBD1 (5 bases). This CDR3 has 18 amino acids. Germline V CDR1 and CDR2: SEHNR, FQNEAQ (reference sequence). Trimming stripped 4 bases from V and 0 bases from J, with 21 bases between. The whole variable domain, remainder taken from reference TRBV7-9 and TRBJ1-1, is DTGVSQNPRHKITKRGQNVTFRCDPISEHNRLYWYRQTLGQGPEFLTYFQNEAQLEKSRLLSDRFSAERPKGSFSTLEIQRTEQGDSAMYLCASSSISQDRHLNTEAFFGQGTRLTVV.

This rearrangement joins TRBV7-9 to TRBJ1-6; D is ambiguous. V shed 4 bases and J shed 9 bases, with 13 bases lying between them. The CDR3 contains 14 residues. The germline V gene has CDR1 SEHNR and CDR2 FQNEAQ (reference sequence). CDR3 coding DNA: TGTGCCAGCAGCTCCCAGCGGGTGGCTTCACCCCTCCACTTT. Its protein is CASSSQRVASPLHF. Full variable domain (outside the CDR3, taken from reference TRBV7-9 and TRBJ1-6): DTGVSQNPRHKITKRGQNVTFRCDPISEHNRLYWYRQTLGQGPEFLTYFQNEAQLEKSRLLSDRFSAERPKGSFSTLEIQRTEQGDSAMYLCASSSQRVASPLHFGNGTRLTVT.

This chain uses TRBV10-3 with TRBJ2-3, with TRBD2 matching 10 bases. The ends lost 6 bases at V and 4 bases at J; junction bases unmatched: 4. Per the germline V gene, CDR1 is ENHRY and CDR2 is SYGVKD. The CDR3 has 14 residues. This CDR3 reads CAIREAGGSDTQYF. CDR3 DNA: TGTGCCATCAGGGAAGCGGGGGGGTCAGATACGCAGTATTTT.

This sequence joins TRBV7-2 and TRBJ2-7; 9 positions agree with TRBD2. The V gene's germline CDR1 is SGHTA and CDR2 FQGNSA. With V trimmed by 5 bases and J by 6 bases, 11 bases remained unmatched. This CDR3 has 15 residues. The CDR3 region is CASSPRLAGVSEQYF. The CDR3 DNA is TGTGCCAGCAGCCCCCGATTAGCGGGGGTGAGCGAGCAGTACTTC.

The sample holds a few counts of this clone. The J gene is TRBJ1-2, the V gene TRBV28, with D maybe TRBD1 (6 bases). Deletions cut 6 bases from V and 8 bases from J, with 13 bases between. The CDR3 sequence is 12 residues long. Germline V gene sequence: CDR1 MDHEN, CDR2 SYDVKM. The CDR3 loop reads CASSLQGRGYTF. Here the CDR3 DNA reads TGTGCCAGCAGCCTACAGGGCCGAGGCTACACCTTC.

This chain joins TRBV27 and TRBJ2-7, with a weak D call TRBD2 (6 bases). CDR1 MNHEY and CDR2 SMNVEV come from the germline V gene (reference sequence). The CDR3 is 14 residues long. Trimming shortened V by 5 bases and J by 5 bases, and 16 bases separated the two germline ends. CDR3 sequence (DNA): TGTGCCAGCAGTAACCCGGGACTTGGAAACGAGCAGTACTTC. This translates into CASSNPGLGNEQYF.

There are a few counts of this clone. The chain joins TRBV7-9 to TRBJ2-1; perhaps TRBD1 as D (5 bases). CDR3 size: 12 residues. Germline-derived CDR1 and CDR2 are SEHNR and FQNEAQ (reference sequence). V was shortened by 4 bases and J by 6 bases, with 7 bases between the two germline ends. As DNA, the CDR3 is TGTGCCAGCAGCTCCCAGGGCAATGAGCAGTTCTTC. Its protein is CASSSQGNEQFF.

This clone appeared once. V gene TRBV5-1 combines with J gene TRBJ2-3; 16 nucleotides line up with TRBD2. This CDR3 has 18 amino acids. Germline V lookup: CDR1 SGHRS, CDR2 YFSETQ. V trimming: 4 bases; J trimming: 1 base; junction bases outside the gene matches: 6. CDR3 sequence (DNA): TGCGCCAGCAGCGCGGGACTAGCGGGGGGGTGGGGCACAGATACGCAGTATTTT. This gives the protein CASSAGLAGGWGTDTQYF.

The chain uses TRBV10-3 and TRBJ2-7, with D possibly being TRBD1 (7 bases). Germline-derived CDR1 and CDR2 are ENHRY and SYGVKD. The length of the CDR3 is 13 residues. Trimming shortened V by 11 bases and J by 9 bases, and 23 bases separated the two germline ends. CDR3 sequence reads: CASLGLPGGRQYF. The CDR3 nucleotides read TGTGCCTCCCTGGGACTCCCAGGGGGTCGGCAGTACTTC.